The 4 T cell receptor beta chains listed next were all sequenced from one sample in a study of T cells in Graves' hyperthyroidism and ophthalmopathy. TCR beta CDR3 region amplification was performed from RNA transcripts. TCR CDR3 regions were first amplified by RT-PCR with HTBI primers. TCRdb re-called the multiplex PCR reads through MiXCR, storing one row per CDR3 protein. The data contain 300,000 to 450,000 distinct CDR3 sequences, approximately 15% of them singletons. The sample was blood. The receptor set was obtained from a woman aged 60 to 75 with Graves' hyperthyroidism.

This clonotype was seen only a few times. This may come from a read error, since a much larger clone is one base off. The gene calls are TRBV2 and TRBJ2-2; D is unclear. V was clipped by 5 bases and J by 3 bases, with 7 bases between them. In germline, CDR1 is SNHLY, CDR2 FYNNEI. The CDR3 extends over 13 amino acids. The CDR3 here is CASSKTYTGELFF. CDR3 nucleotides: TGTGCCAGCAGTAAAACGTACACCGGGGAGCTGTTTTTT. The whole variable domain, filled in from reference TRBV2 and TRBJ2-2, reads EPEVTQTPSHQVTQMGQEVILRCVPISNHLYFYWYRQILGQKVEFLVSFYNNEISEKSEIFDDQFSVERPDGSNFTLKIRSTKLEDSAMYFCASSKTYTGELFFGEGSRLTVL.

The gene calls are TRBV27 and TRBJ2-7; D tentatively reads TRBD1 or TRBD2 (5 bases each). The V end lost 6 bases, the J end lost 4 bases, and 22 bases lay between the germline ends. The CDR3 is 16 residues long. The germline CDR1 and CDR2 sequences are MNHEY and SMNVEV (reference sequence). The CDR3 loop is CASSPLRLGVRYEQYF. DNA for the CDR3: TGTGCCAGCAGCCCCTTGAGGTTGGGGGTTCGATACGAGCAGTACTTC.

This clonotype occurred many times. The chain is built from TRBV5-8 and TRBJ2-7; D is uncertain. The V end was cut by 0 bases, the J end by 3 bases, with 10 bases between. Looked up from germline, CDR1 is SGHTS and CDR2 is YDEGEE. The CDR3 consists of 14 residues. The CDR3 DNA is TGTGCCAGCAGCTTGGCCTTCGTTAGCTACGAGCAGTACTTC. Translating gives CASSLAFVSYEQYF.

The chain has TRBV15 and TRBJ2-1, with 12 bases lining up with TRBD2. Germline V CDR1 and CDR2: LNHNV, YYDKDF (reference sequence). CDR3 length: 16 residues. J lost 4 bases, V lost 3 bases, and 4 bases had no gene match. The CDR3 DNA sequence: TGTGCCACCAGCAGCAGGACTAGCGGGGTGTACAATGAGCAGTTCTTC. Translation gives CATSSRTSGVYNEQFF.